This T cell receptor beta chain was identified during a study of blood T cell repertoires in COVID-19. Clones were read by immunoSEQ multiplex PCR, and TCRdb kept only the in-frame ones, dropping some. Of around 100,000 clones listed, approximately 86% are singletons. Sequenced: PBMCs or T cells enriched from blood (not recorded which). This receptor was identified in a woman aged 45 to 65 who had recovered from COVID-19.

The CDR3 spells CASSETSGSAYEQYF. The CDR3 DNA is TGTGCCAGCAGTGAGACTAGCGGTTCTGCCTACGAGCAGTACTTC. The rearrangement links TRBV6-1 to TRBJ2-7; 9 bases agree with TRBD2. V lost 3 bases, J lost 2 bases, and 5 bases stayed unmatched. The CDR3 is 15 amino acids. In germline, CDR1 is MNHNS, CDR2 SASEGT.